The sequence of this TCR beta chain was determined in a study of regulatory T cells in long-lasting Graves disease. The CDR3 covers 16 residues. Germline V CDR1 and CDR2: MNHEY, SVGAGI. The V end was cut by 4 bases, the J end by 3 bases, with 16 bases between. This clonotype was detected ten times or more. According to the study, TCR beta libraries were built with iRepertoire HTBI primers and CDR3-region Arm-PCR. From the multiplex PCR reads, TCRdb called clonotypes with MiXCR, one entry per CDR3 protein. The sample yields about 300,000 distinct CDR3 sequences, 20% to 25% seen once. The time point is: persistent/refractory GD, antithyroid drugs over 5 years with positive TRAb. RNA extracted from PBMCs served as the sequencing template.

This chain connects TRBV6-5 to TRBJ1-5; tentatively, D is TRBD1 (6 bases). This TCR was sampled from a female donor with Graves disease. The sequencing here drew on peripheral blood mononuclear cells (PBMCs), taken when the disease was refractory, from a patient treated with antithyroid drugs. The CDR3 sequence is CASSSGPGQSNQPQHF. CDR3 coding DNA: TGTGCCAGCAGTTCCGGGCCGGGACAATCCAATCAGCCCCAGCATTTT.